The 20 T cell receptor beta chains below all came from one sample that was sequenced in a study of radiotherapy plus CTLA-4 blockade in lung cancer. The method was immunoSEQ multiplex PCR; TCRdb's version includes in-frame clones alone and lacks a portion of them. The table lists 20,000 or so clones, roughly 88% of them singletons. Sequenced material: peripheral blood, taken from a patient treated with radiotherapy plus ipilimumab. These receptors all stem from a human donor with non-small cell lung cancer whose response to radiotherapy plus ipilimumab could not be evaluated.

The chain is built from TRBV7-2 and TRBJ1-1; TRBD1 might be the D (6 bases). This CDR3 region has 12 residues. Germline assignment: CDR1 SGHTA and CDR2 FQGNSA. V lost 1 base and J lost 7, with 7 bases in between. The CDR3 nucleotides are TGTGCCAGCAGCTTAGACAGGGTTGAAGCTTTCTTT. It yields the protein CASSLDRVEAFF.

The chain couples TRBV4-1 to TRBJ2-3, with D unclear. The CDR3 is 14 residues long. The V gene lost 1 base and the J gene lost 1 base, with 6 bases spanning the gap. CDR1 is MGHRA, CDR2 YSYEKL, per germline. The CDR3 here is CASSQGPGTDTQYF. In DNA form, the CDR3 reads TGCGCCAGCAGCCAAGGGCCTGGCACAGATACGCAGTATTTT.

The rearrangement links TRBV19 to TRBJ1-1, with D perhaps matching TRBD1 (5 bases). CDR3 length: 12 amino acids. Trimming stripped 3 bases from V and 14 bases from J, with 16 bases between. CDR1 is LNHDA and CDR2 is SQIVND in the germline V gene (reference sequence). The CDR3, as DNA: TGTGCCAGTAGTATGGGCCCAGGGCTATACTTCTTT. It yields the protein CASSMGPGLYFF.

The V and J genes are TRBV11-2 and TRBJ2-3, with TRBD2 identical over 7 bases. From germline, CDR1 is SGHAT and CDR2 FQNNGV. V lost 1 base, J lost 4 bases, and 5 bases stayed unmatched. The CDR3 is 15 residues long. The CDR3 loop is CASSLGREWADTQYF. DNA for the CDR3: TGTGCCAGCAGCTTAGGGCGGGAGTGGGCAGATACGCAGTATTTT.

The V call is TRBV28, the J call TRBJ1-1; 7 nucleotides align to TRBD1. This CDR3 is built from 15 residues. The V gene end was trimmed by 2 bases and the J gene end by 0 bases; junction bases not matched to a gene: 3. The germline V gene has CDR1 MDHEN and CDR2 SYDVKM. The CDR3 region is CASSLPGQMNTEAFF. Written as DNA, the CDR3 is TGTGCCAGCAGTTTACCGGGACAGATGAACACTGAAGCTTTCTTT.

The V and J genes are TRBV28 and TRBJ1-5; perhaps TRBD1 as D (6 bases). This CDR3 has 15 residues. Between the trimmed V and J ends, which lost 5 bases and 2 bases, there was a span of 13 bases. CDR1 and CDR2 from the germline V gene are MDHEN and SYDVKM. Written as DNA, the CDR3 is TGTGCCAGCAGTACAGGGTCTCTCGGCAATCAGCCCCAGCATTTT. Translation: CASSTGSLGNQPQHF. Variable domain in full (rest from reference TRBV28 and TRBJ1-5): DVKVTQSSRYLVKRTGEKVFLECVQDMDHENMFWYRQDPGLGLRLIYFSYDVKMKEKGDIPEGYSVSREKKERFSLILESASTNQTSMYLCASSTGSLGNQPQHFGDGTRLSIL.

This clone has just a few counts. V is TRBV9 and J is TRBJ1-2, with D tentatively TRBD1 (5 bases). The CDR3 loop spans 15 amino acids. Trimming removed 0 bases at V and 6 bases at J, with 15 bases between. Germline CDR1 and CDR2: SGDLS and YYNGEE. The CDR3 here is CASSVGGSSVDGYTF. CDR3 DNA sequence: TGTGCCAGCAGCGTAGGGGGCTCCTCAGTGGATGGCTACACCTTC.

V is TRBV10-3 and J is TRBJ2-3, with TRBD2 as a possible D gene (5 bases). V lost 3 bases, J lost 4 bases, and 14 bases lay in between. The length of the CDR3 is 15 residues. Looked up from germline, CDR1 is ENHRY and CDR2 is SYGVKD. CDR3 loop: CAISDPLAVSDTQYF. The CDR3 bases are TGTGCCATCAGTGACCCCCTAGCAGTATCAGATACGCAGTATTTT.

CDR3 nucleotides: TGTGCCAGCAGTCGGGGGTCCTACGAGCAGTACTTC. It translates to CASSRGSYEQYF. This chain uses TRBV6-5 with TRBJ2-7, with D possibly matching TRBD2 (6 bases). The CDR3 length is 12 residues. From germline, CDR1 is MNHEY and CDR2 SVGAGI. V lost 5 bases to trimming and J lost 1 base, with 6 bases between them.

V and J are TRBV4-1 and TRBJ2-1; 13 bases fit TRBD2. Germline V lookup: CDR1 MGHRA, CDR2 YSYEKL. CDR3 length: 19 amino acids. With V trimmed by 2 bases and J by 0 bases, 7 bases remained unmatched. For the CDR3, the DNA is TGCGCCAGCAGCCAACCCTTTCGGACTAGCGGGAGCTCCTACAATGAGCAGTTCTTC. Translation gives CASSQPFRTSGSSYNEQFF.

This clone showed up just once. This sequence joins TRBV5-1 and TRBJ2-7; TRBD2 agrees at 8 bases. Germline lookup yields CDR1 SGHRS and CDR2 YFSETQ. J lost 1 base, V lost 0 bases, and 6 bases had no gene match. This CDR3 comprises 16 residues. CDR3 sequence reads: CASSLAGGAQSYEQYF. As DNA, the CDR3 is TGCGCCAGCAGCTTGGCGGGAGGGGCCCAATCCTACGAGCAGTACTTC.

This chain uses TRBV9 with TRBJ2-2, with 7 bases that match TRBD1. J was trimmed by 2 bases and V by 2 bases; bases with no gene match: 3. CDR3 size: 15 residues. Looked up from germline, CDR1 is SGDLS and CDR2 is YYNGEE. The CDR3 protein is CASSVGQANTGELFF. The CDR3 nucleotides are TGTGCCAGCAGCGTCGGACAGGCCAACACCGGGGAGCTGTTTTTT.

This chain joins TRBV9 and TRBJ2-2, with TRBD2 identical over 9 bases. The germline gives CDR1 SGDLS, CDR2 YYNGEE. The junction had 7 bases not matched to a gene; V was cut back by 1 base and J by 6 bases. This CDR3 contains 16 residues. Here the CDR3 reads CASSVSSGVTAGELFF. For the CDR3, the DNA is TGTGCCAGCAGCGTATCTAGCGGGGTCACGGCCGGGGAGCTGTTTTTT.

The rearrangement joins TRBV27 to TRBJ1-6, with TRBD1 matching 8 bases. CDR3 length equals 12 residues. V shed 0 bases and J 15 bases; nucleotides not matched to a gene: 1. CDR1 and CDR2 from the germline V gene are MNHEY and SMNVEV (reference sequence). The CDR3 loop reads CASSLSTGDLHF. As DNA, the CDR3 is TGTGCCAGCAGTTTATCGACAGGGGACCTCCACTTT.

The J gene is TRBJ1-2, the V gene TRBV5-5, with D perhaps matching TRBD1 (5 bases). Germline CDR1 SGHKS, CDR2 YYEKEE (reference sequence). This CDR3 has 15 residues. The V end was cut by 4 bases, the J end by 5 bases, with 18 bases between. The CDR3 DNA reads as TGTGCCAGCAGCCCGCCGGCAGGGATGGAGTATGGCTACACCTTC. Amino acid sequence: CASSPPAGMEYGYTF.

This sequence joins TRBV28 and TRBJ2-1, with 10 bases identical to TRBD2. There are 17 residues in the CDR3. Germline V gene sequence: CDR1 MDHEN, CDR2 SYDVKM. The V and J ends lost 5 bases and 4 bases, in that order; junction bases with no gene match: 11. For the CDR3, the DNA is TGTGCCAGCAGTCCTATTCCGACTAGCGGGCTATACAATGAGCAGTTCTTC. Translating gives CASSPIPTSGLYNEQFF.

The rearrangement links TRBV6-5 to TRBJ2-5; tentatively, D is TRBD2 (6 bases). From germline, CDR1 is MNHEY and CDR2 SVGAGI. The CDR3 spans 15 residues. V dropped 0 bases and J dropped 4 bases, with 12 bases sitting between them. The CDR3 here is CASSYSLANGETQYF. In nucleotides, the CDR3 is TGTGCCAGCAGTTACTCCCTAGCGAACGGAGAGACCCAGTACTTC.

The DNA of the CDR3 is TGTGCCAGCAGTTCCCCAGGGGGCAATCAGCCCCAGCATTTT. Protein product: CASSSPGGNQPQHF. J is TRBJ1-5 and V is TRBV28; possible D gene TRBD1, 6 bases. This CDR3 has 14 amino acids. Looked up from germline, CDR1 is MDHEN and CDR2 is SYDVKM. The V gene lost 4 bases and the J gene lost 2 bases, with 9 bases spanning the gap.

This chain joins TRBV28 and TRBJ2-5, with TRBD1 as a possible D gene (5 bases). This CDR3 has 15 residues. CDR1 is MDHEN, CDR2 SYDVKM, per germline. V shed 5 bases and J shed 5 bases, with 18 bases lying between them. The CDR3, as DNA: TGTGCCAGCAGTCCGCAGCCCAGGGCCTGGGAGACCCAGTACTTC. Its translation is CASSPQPRAWETQYF.

V usage is TRBV21-1 and J usage is TRBJ2-5; TRBD1 is the table's D call, not checked against the DNA. TRBV21-1 constitutes a pseudogene. The CDR3 totals 12 residues. CDR3 amino acids: CASRGGQETQYF. Written as DNA, the CDR3 is TGTGCCAGCAGAGGGGGCCAAGAGACCCAGTACTTC.